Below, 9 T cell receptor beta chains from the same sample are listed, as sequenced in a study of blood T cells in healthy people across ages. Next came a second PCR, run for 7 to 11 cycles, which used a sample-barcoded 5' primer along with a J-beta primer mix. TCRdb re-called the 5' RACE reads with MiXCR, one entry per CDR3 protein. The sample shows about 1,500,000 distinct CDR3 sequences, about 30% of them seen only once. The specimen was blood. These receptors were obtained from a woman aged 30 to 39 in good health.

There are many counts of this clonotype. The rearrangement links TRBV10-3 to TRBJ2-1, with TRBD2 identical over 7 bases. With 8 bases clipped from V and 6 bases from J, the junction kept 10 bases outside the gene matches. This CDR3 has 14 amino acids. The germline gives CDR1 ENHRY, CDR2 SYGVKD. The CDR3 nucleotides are TGTGCCATCCACTCAGGACTAGTCAGCAATGAGCAGTTCTTC. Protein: CAIHSGLVSNEQFF.

CDR3: CASSMTTLGQPQHF. In DNA form, the CDR3 reads TGTGCCAGCAGCATGACGACTTTGGGTCAGCCCCAGCATTTT. The V call is TRBV21-1, the J call TRBJ1-5. TRBV21-1 is shown as a pseudogene. CDR3 length: 14 amino acids.

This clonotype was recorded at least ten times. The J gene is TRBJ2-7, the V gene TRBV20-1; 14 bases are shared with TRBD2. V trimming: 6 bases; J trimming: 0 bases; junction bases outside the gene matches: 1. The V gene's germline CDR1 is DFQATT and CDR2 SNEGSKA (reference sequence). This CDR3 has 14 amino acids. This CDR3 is CSAGLAGGSYEQYF. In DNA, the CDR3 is TGCAGTGCAGGACTAGCGGGAGGCTCCTACGAGCAGTACTTC.

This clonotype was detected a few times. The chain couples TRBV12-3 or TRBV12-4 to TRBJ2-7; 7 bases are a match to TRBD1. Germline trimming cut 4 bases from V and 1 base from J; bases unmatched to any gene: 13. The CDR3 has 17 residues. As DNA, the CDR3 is TGTGCCAGCAGTTCGATAGTTGCCAGGGGGTCATCCTACGAGCAGTACTTC. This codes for CASSSIVARGSSYEQYF.

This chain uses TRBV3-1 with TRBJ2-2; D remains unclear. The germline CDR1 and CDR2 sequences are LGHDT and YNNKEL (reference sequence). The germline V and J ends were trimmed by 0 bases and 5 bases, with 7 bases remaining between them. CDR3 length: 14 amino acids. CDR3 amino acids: CASSQDQKTGELFF. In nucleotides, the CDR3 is TGTGCCAGCAGCCAAGATCAGAAAACCGGGGAGCTGTTTTTT.

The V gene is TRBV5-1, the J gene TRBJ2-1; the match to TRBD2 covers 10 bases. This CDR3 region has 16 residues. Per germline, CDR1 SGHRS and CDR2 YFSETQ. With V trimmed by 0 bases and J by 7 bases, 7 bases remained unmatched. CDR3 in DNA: TGCGCCAGCAGCTTGGCCGCGCTAGCGGGGGTTAATGAGCAGTTCTTC. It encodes CASSLAALAGVNEQFF.

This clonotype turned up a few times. This chain's CDR3 is CASGGDLSDTQYF. The CDR3 region has the DNA TGTGCCAGCGGTGGGGATTTGTCAGATACGCAGTATTTT. The gene calls are TRBV18 and TRBJ2-3; the D is unclear. Trimming pared 8 bases from V and 4 bases from J, leaving 13 bases between. There are 13 residues in the CDR3. Germline CDR1 KGHSH, CDR2 LQKENI.

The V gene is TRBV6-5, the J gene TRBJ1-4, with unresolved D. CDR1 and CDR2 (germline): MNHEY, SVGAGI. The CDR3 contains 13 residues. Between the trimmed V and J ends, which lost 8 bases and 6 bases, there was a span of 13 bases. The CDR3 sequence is CASGTRSDEKLFF. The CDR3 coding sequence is TGTGCCAGCGGAACGAGGTCCGATGAAAAACTGTTTTTT.

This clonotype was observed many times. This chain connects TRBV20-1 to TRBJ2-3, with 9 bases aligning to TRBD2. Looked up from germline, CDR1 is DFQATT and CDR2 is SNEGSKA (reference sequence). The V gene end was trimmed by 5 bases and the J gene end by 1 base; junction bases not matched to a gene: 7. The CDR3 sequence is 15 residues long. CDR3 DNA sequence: TGCAGTGCTCTAGTGTTAGCGGGGGGCACAGATACGCAGTATTTT. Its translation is CSALVLAGGTDTQYF.